These 18 T cell receptor beta chains came from one sample sequenced in a study of glioma-infiltrating T cells after dendritic cell vaccination. The data were produced by immunoSEQ multiplex PCR, yet TCRdb's version contains in-frame clones alone and is incomplete. Here the sample spans roughly 52,000 clones, 85% being singletons. The material was blood, obtained before dendritic cell vaccination. Source of these receptors: a human donor with glioblastoma.

This chain joins TRBV9 and TRBJ1-5, with no clear D. The V gene lost 4 bases and the J gene lost 4 bases, with 12 bases spanning the gap. Germline values: CDR1 SGDLS, CDR2 YYNGEE. The CDR3 extends over 14 amino acids. CDR3 region: CASSRTAGNQPQHF. The CDR3, as DNA: TGTGCCAGCAGCCGGACGGCGGGGAATCAGCCCCAGCATTTT.

This clone was counted a single time. This chain connects TRBV14 to TRBJ1-2, with TRBD1 matching over 9 bases. The CDR3 loop spans 17 amino acids. Germline trimming cut 1 base from V and 5 bases from J; bases unmatched to any gene: 11. Germline V gene lookup returns CDR1 SGHDN and CDR2 FVKESK. CDR3 region: CASSQGAGTGIWYGYTF. Here the CDR3 DNA reads TGTGCCAGCAGCCAAGGAGCCGGGACAGGGATTTGGTATGGCTACACCTTC.

The table lists this clone with a few counts. The genes are TRBV27 and TRBJ1-1, with D hard to call. The CDR3 totals 13 residues. The germline V and J ends were trimmed by 4 bases and 3 bases, with 9 bases remaining between them. CDR1 and CDR2 (germline): MNHEY, SMNVEV (reference sequence). CDR3 region: CASSSEDYTEAFF. Here the CDR3 DNA reads TGTGCCAGCAGTTCCGAGGACTACACTGAAGCTTTCTTT.

The chain is built from TRBV7-9 and TRBJ2-5; D ambiguous. With 5 bases removed from V and 1 base from J, the gap between germline ends came to 2 bases. The CDR3 is made up of 11 amino acids. From germline, CDR1 is SEHNR and CDR2 FQNEAQ (reference sequence). CDR3 sequence reads: CASSLQETQYF. CDR3 nucleotides: TGTGCCAGCAGCCTCCAAGAGACCCAGTACTTC.

The rearrangement uses TRBV6-1 and TRBJ1-5; no clear D gene. V lost 7 bases and J 1 base, leaving 11 bases between the germline ends. Germline CDR1 reads MNHNS; CDR2 reads SASEGT. The length of the CDR3 is 14 residues. The DNA for the CDR3 is TGTGCCAGCACGGAGGCGGGGAGCAATCAGCCCCAGCATTTT. Its translation: CASTEAGSNQPQHF.

V usage is TRBV5-1 and J usage is TRBJ1-5, with unresolved D. Germline lookup yields CDR1 SGHRS and CDR2 YFSETQ. Trimming stripped 2 bases from V and 2 bases from J, with 11 bases between. This CDR3 spans 15 amino acids. CDR3 in amino acids: CASSFGEGGNQPQHF. CDR3 DNA sequence: TGCGCCAGCAGCTTTGGGGAGGGTGGCAATCAGCCCCAGCATTTT.

This chain joins TRBV7-2 and TRBJ1-3, with D tentatively TRBD1 (6 bases). CDR3 size: 19 residues. The germline V and J ends were trimmed by 4 bases and 1 base, with 23 bases remaining between them. From germline, CDR1 is SGHTA and CDR2 FQGNSA. The CDR3: CASSSFSSAGAISGNTIYF. CDR3 in DNA: TGTGCCAGCAGCTCCTTCTCGTCGGCAGGGGCGATATCTGGAAACACCATATATTTT. The complete variable domain, with remaining parts taken from reference TRBV7-2 and TRBJ1-3, reads GAGVSQSPSNKVTEKGKDVELRCDPISGHTALYWYRQSLGQGLEFLIYFQGNSAPDKSGLPSDRFSAERTGGSVSTLTIQRTQQEDSAVYLCASSSFSSAGAISGNTIYFGEGSWLTVV.

V and J are TRBV19 and TRBJ2-1; 10 bases match TRBD1. V was pared by 5 bases and J by 7 bases, with 14 bases of the junction left unmatched. This CDR3 region has 17 residues. Germline V gene sequence: CDR1 LNHDA, CDR2 SQIVND (reference sequence). Written as DNA, the CDR3 is TGTGCCAGTAGTGCCACCGTACCGGGACAGGGGACGAATGAGCAGTTCTTC. Translated: CASSATVPGQGTNEQFF. Supplemented by reference TRBV19 and TRBJ2-1, the full variable domain reads DGGITQSPKYLFRKEGQNVTLSCEQNLNHDAMYWYRQDPGQGLRLIYYSQIVNDFQKGDIAEGYSVSREKKESFPLTVTSAQKNPTAFYLCASSATVPGQGTNEQFFGPGTRLTVL.

The chain combines TRBV5-1 with TRBJ2-5, with 7 bases aligning to TRBD1. The V and J ends lost 4 bases and 5 bases, in that order; junction bases with no gene match: 11. CDR1 and CDR2 from the germline V gene are SGHRS and YFSETQ. The CDR3 consists of 15 residues. CDR3 coding DNA: TGCGCCAGCAGCCCCGGCGCGACAGGGCGGGAGACCCAGTACTTC. Translated: CASSPGATGRETQYF.

This chain joins TRBV5-4 and TRBJ1-6; D not resolved. Germline V CDR1 and CDR2: SGHNT, YYREEE (reference sequence). Trimming stripped 0 bases from V and 9 bases from J, with 19 bases between. The CDR3 has 17 amino acids. The CDR3: CASSLASRARDRSPLHF. In DNA form, the CDR3 reads TGTGCCAGCAGCTTGGCCTCGAGGGCGCGAGATCGTTCACCCCTCCACTTT.

The chain recombines TRBV29-1 with TRBJ1-1; D is unresolved. The germline gives CDR1 SQVTM, CDR2 ANQGSEA. The CDR3 consists of 10 residues. V was trimmed by 1 base and J by 7 bases, leaving 4 bases between them. CDR3 in amino acids: CSVEGVEAFF. DNA for the CDR3: TGCAGCGTTGAAGGCGTTGAAGCTTTCTTT.

This clone was detected a few times. The genes are TRBV18 and TRBJ2-3, with 9 positions matching TRBD2. This CDR3 has 17 amino acids. Trimming took 3 bases from V and 1 from J; bases not matched to a gene: 8. Germline CDR1 is KGHSH and CDR2 is LQKENI. The CDR3 loop reads CASSPVSSGTRTDTQYF. The DNA for the CDR3 is TGTGCCAGCTCACCGGTGTCTAGCGGGACCCGCACAGATACGCAGTATTTT.

This chain uses TRBV25-1 with TRBJ1-1, with 10 bases that match TRBD1. With 5 bases clipped from V and 3 bases from J, the junction kept 6 bases outside the gene matches. There are 15 residues in the CDR3. The germline V gene has CDR1 MGHDK and CDR2 SYGVNS. The CDR3 loop reads CASSIPTGGHTEAFF. In nucleotides, the CDR3 is TGTGCCAGCAGTATACCGACAGGGGGCCACACTGAAGCTTTCTTT.

V usage is TRBV30 and J usage is TRBJ1-6; maybe TRBD1 (6 bases). The CDR3 length is 14 residues. CDR1 is GTSNPN, CDR2 SVGIG, per germline (reference sequence). The germline V and J ends were trimmed by 3 bases and 7 bases, with 13 bases remaining between them. CDR3 in amino acids: CAWRVGGANSPLHF. In DNA, the CDR3 is TGTGCCTGGAGAGTAGGGGGGGCGAATTCACCCCTCCACTTT.

The chain is built from TRBV9 and TRBJ2-1; 10 nucleotides agree with TRBD1. The ends lost 4 bases at V and 9 bases at J; junction bases unmatched: 13. This CDR3 is 16 amino acids long. Germline-derived CDR1 and CDR2 are SGDLS and YYNGEE. The DNA for the CDR3 is TGTGCCAGCAGCCCCCTCAGACAGGGGGCGGTCGGTGAGCAGTTCTTC. Protein: CASSPLRQGAVGEQFF. The full variable domain, in which reference TRBV9 and TRBJ2-1 provide the parts outside the CDR3, is DSGVTQTPKHLITATGQRVTLRCSPRSGDLSVYWYQQSLDQGLQFLIQYYNGEERAKGNILERFSAQQFPDLHSELNLSSLELGDSALYFCASSPLRQGAVGEQFFGPGTRLTVL.

The V and J genes are TRBV7-2 and TRBJ2-7; 10 nucleotides match TRBD2. The length of the CDR3 is 15 residues. CDR1 is SGHTA, CDR2 FQGNSA, per germline. V gave up 4 bases and J gave up 3 bases; unmatched junction bases: 6. The CDR3 DNA follows: TGTGCCAGCAGCTCGACATCTAGCGGGAGCTACGAGCAGTACTTC. Its protein product is CASSSTSSGSYEQYF.

Concerning this clone: Mismatch with germline at one junction end may stem from a read error. Other DNA sequences in this specimen translate into the identical CDR3. The J gene is TRBJ1-6, the V gene TRBV5-1; perhaps TRBD1 as D (5 bases). Germline V gene data show CDR1 as SGHRS and CDR2 as YFSETQ. The CDR3 extends over 16 amino acids. CDR3 nucleotides: TGCGCCAGCAGCTTGGGAGACAGCTCTTTTAATTCCCCCCTCCACTTT. Its protein product is CASSLGDSSFNSPLHF.

This chain connects TRBV27 to TRBJ1-5; maybe TRBD1 (5 bases). CDR1 is MNHEY, CDR2 SMNVEV, per germline (reference sequence). The CDR3 length is 15 residues. V lost 2 bases, J lost 6 bases, and 14 bases lay in between. The CDR3 bases are TGTGCCAGCAGTTTAGGGGCCTCCCCGGGTCAGCCCCAGCATTTT. Translating gives CASSLGASPGQPQHF.